This T cell receptor beta chain was obtained from a study of T cells in Graves' hyperthyroidism and ophthalmopathy. General observations from the study: Separating ophthalmopathy from stable hyperthyroidism was achieved by a 13 V-J model.

RNA transcripts provided the source from which TCR beta CDR3 regions were amplified. Primed by the HTBI set, a first-round RT-PCR was run on the TCR CDR3. TCRdb recomputed calls from the multiplex PCR reads with MiXCR, one row per CDR3 protein. The table includes some 580,000 distinct CDR3 sequences, 16% detected once. The CDR3 is made up of 15 amino acids. Deletions cut 7 bases from V and 6 bases from J, with 21 bases between. Active moderate-to-severe ophthalmopathy, Clinical Activity Score at least 3, NOSPECS at least 4, under 3 months' duration. Uncontrolled infection, other autoimmune disease, pregnancy or lactation disqualified patients from enrolment. This clonotype was observed many times. Its antigen remains unknown.

The clonotype comes from a woman aged 40-49 years with Graves' ophthalmopathy. The sequencing input was blood. The chain recombines TRBV12-3 or TRBV12-4 with TRBJ1-1; a weak D match, TRBD1 (5 bases). CDR3 nucleotides: TGTGCCAGCAATACCGGATTATTGGGGGAGGCTGAAGCTTTCTTT. Translation: CASNTGLLGEAEAFF.